This TCR beta chain was found in a study of T cell responses to AZD1222 COVID-19 vaccine. V was trimmed by 5 bases and J by 10 bases, leaving 21 bases between them. Germline assignment: CDR1 SEHNR and CDR2 FQNEAQ (reference sequence). The CDR3 is 15 residues long. For this clone: As yet, its antigen is unknown.

Study-wide findings and caveats: White British people made up most donors, females outnumbered males, and clonal diversity was possibly underestimated.

Some clones are missing from TCRdb's copy, which holds only in-frame ones; the method was immunoSEQ multiplex PCR. This table holds 90,000 to 120,000 clones, 80% to 95% found once. This clonotype originated in an adult who received the AZD1222 COVID-19 vaccine. Sequences were derived from peripheral blood, sampled 28 days after the second AZD1222 dose. The chain uses TRBV7-9 and TRBJ1-5, with D hard to call. CDR3 nucleotides: TGTGCCAGCAGCCCCTCGGGAAAATTAATCAGCCCCCAGCATTTT. Translation: CASSPSGKLISPQHF.